This T cell receptor (beta chain) is from a study of tumor and adjacent non-tumor tissue in lung cancer. The wider study: Stage I to III disease affected approximately 11 men and roughly 5 women aged roughly 30 to 80. Each sample yielded roughly 4 million productive TCRbeta reads on average. Study-wide points: Patients with more diverse tumor TCRs had worse survival. TCR diversity was significantly greater in tumor than normal lung tissue.

Germline values: CDR1 DFQATT, CDR2 SNEGSKA (reference sequence). Trimming stripped 0 bases from V and 6 bases from J, with 11 bases between. The CDR3 extends over 13 amino acids. The template was RNA from unsorted bulk tissue. More than 3 cm separated this lung sample from the edge of the tumor. TCRbeta libraries were built with three rounds of nested PCR, modified from ARM-PCR. TCRdb reanalysed the multiplex PCR reads using MiXCR and keeps one entry per CDR3 protein. The sample records 80,000 to 130,000 distinct CDR3 sequences, roughly 60% being singletons. This clonotype was observed a few times. Its matching antigen is unknown.

The TCR was taken from a man aged 30-40 years with non-small cell lung cancer. The chain couples TRBV20-1 to TRBJ1-1; D uncertain. The material sequenced was distant non-tumor lung tissue. The CDR3 region is CSARDMGYAEAFF. Written as DNA, the CDR3 is TGCAGTGCTAGAGATATGGGGTACGCTGAAGCTTTCTTT.